What follows are 9 T cell receptor beta chains derived from one specimen sequenced in a study of technical replicates of blood from a handful of donors. The repertoire was sequenced with immunoSEQ multiplex PCR; TCRdb's copy has only in-frame clones and lacks some. The sample has 98,000 or so clones; around 95% are singletons. Sequencing was performed on T cells isolated from PBMCs. The source is a human donor in good health.

The chain is built from TRBV30 and TRBJ2-7; unclear D gene. CDR3 length: 12 residues. Germline V CDR1 and CDR2: GTSNPN, SVGIG (reference sequence). The ends were cut back, 1 base at V and 0 bases at J, with 4 bases in the middle. CDR3 region: CAWSDNSYEQYF. In DNA, the CDR3 is TGTGCCTGGAGTGACAACTCCTACGAGCAGTACTTC.

The chain uses TRBV27 and TRBJ1-1; the D gene is possibly TRBD1 (5 bases). In germline, CDR1 is MNHEY, CDR2 SMNVEV (reference sequence). This CDR3 has 12 residues. The V end was cut by 7 bases, the J end by 5 bases, with 11 bases between. The CDR3 nucleotides read TGTGCCAGCACAGGAGGGGATACTGAAGCTTTCTTT. This translates into CASTGGDTEAFF.

This rearrangement joins TRBV7-9 to TRBJ1-2; TRBD1 is a possible D gene (5 bases). Germline assignment: CDR1 SEHNR and CDR2 FQNEAQ (reference sequence). Between the trimmed V and J ends, which lost 4 bases and 4 bases, there was a span of 16 bases. This CDR3 region has 15 residues. The CDR3, as DNA: TGTGCCAGCAGCTCCGGACAACAGGAGCTCTATGGCTACACCTTC. This gives the protein CASSSGQQELYGYTF.

In this sample, this clone turned up once. This sequence joins TRBV19 and TRBJ2-7; 7 bases agree with TRBD2. Germline V lookup: CDR1 LNHDA, CDR2 SQIVND (reference sequence). The CDR3 contains 15 residues. Germline trimming cut 11 bases from V and 7 bases from J; bases unmatched to any gene: 20. The CDR3 region has the DNA TGTGCCTCCAGTAACGGGGGGAATTTTTTGCGGGAGCAGTACTTC. It codes for CASSNGGNFLREQYF.

This sequence joins TRBV30 and TRBJ1-5; no firm D call. Germline assignment: CDR1 GTSNPN and CDR2 SVGIG (reference sequence). This CDR3 is built from 14 residues. V shed 2 bases and J shed 2 bases, with 10 bases lying between them. The CDR3 DNA reads as TGTGCCTGGAGTCGGAGGGAGCGCAATCAGCCCCAGCATTTT. This translates into CAWSRRERNQPQHF.

The rearrangement links TRBV28 to TRBJ2-5; D possibly corresponds to TRBD1 (6 bases). The CDR3 totals 12 residues. The ends were cut back, 8 bases at V and 3 bases at J, with 10 bases in the middle. Germline loops: CDR1 MDHEN, CDR2 SYDVKM. The CDR3 region is CASSGGEETQYF. The CDR3 nucleotides read TGTGCCAGCTCTGGGGGCGAAGAGACCCAGTACTTC.

The V gene is TRBV28, the J gene TRBJ2-5; a possible D gene is TRBD2 (5 bases). The CDR3 runs 15 residues. The V and J ends lost 5 bases and 2 bases respectively, with 15 bases between them. The germline gives CDR1 MDHEN, CDR2 SYDVKM. The CDR3 DNA is TGTGCCAGCAGTCCCCCCGGGGTGATACAAGAGACCCAGTACTTC. It yields the protein CASSPPGVIQETQYF.

This clone was seen once. The chain employs TRBV5-5 and TRBJ2-5; no clear D gene. V was pared by 0 bases and J by 0 bases, with 6 bases between. This CDR3 spans 14 amino acids. Germline CDR1 SGHKS, CDR2 YYEKEE (reference sequence). The CDR3 sequence is CASSLDTYQETQYF. The CDR3 DNA reads TGTGCCAGCAGCTTGGACACCTACCAAGAGACCCAGTACTTC. Together with reference TRBV5-5 and TRBJ2-5, the CDR3 gives the full variable domain: DAGVTQSPTHLIKTRGQQVTLRCSPISGHKSVSWYQQVLGQGPQFIFQYYEKEERGRGNFPDRFSARQFPNYSSELNVNALLLGDSALYLCASSLDTYQETQYFGPGTRLLVL.

This clone occurred once. V usage is TRBV2 and J usage is TRBJ2-5, with D possibly being TRBD2 (5 bases). Per the germline V gene, CDR1 is SNHLY and CDR2 is FYNNEI. The CDR3 is made up of 18 amino acids. Between the trimmed V and J ends, which lost 3 bases and 3 bases, there was a span of 23 bases. The CDR3 DNA reads TGTGCCAGCAGTGATGATGGGAGAGTCCCCCGTCCTGAAGAGACCCAGTACTTC. It codes for CASSDDGRVPRPEETQYF.